These T cell receptor beta chains were read from a single sample in a study of cytomegalovirus exposure and HLA in healthy donors. Only in-frame clones appear in the TCRdb table, and some are missing; sequencing was by immunoSEQ multiplex PCR. Altogether 200,000 to 300,000 clones are present, less than 95% being singletons, with the ten largest covering just over 3%. The material sequenced was PBMCs. Every receptor here comes from a woman in her twenties or thirties in good health and CMV-seronegative. Both conserved end residues are part of each CDR3. A D gene is named only where the DNA matches it firmly.

CASRGEGGSYNEQFF	TGTGCCAGTAGGGGGGAGGGGGGTTCCTACAATGAGCAGTTCTTC	15	TRBV27	TRBJ2-1	NA
CASSLEGKQYF	TGTGCCAGCAGCTTAGAAGGCAAGCAGTACTTC	11	TRBV7-9	TRBJ2-7	NA
CASSLEGPGANVLTF	TGTGCCAGCAGCTTAGAGGGACCCGGGGCCAACGTCCTGACTTTC	15	TRBV7-3	TRBJ2-6	NA
CASSSRTAPYEQYF	TGTGCCAGCAGCTCACGGACAGCTCCCTACGAGCAGTACTTC	14	TRBV7-7	TRBJ2-7	NA
CASSFTYEQYF	TGTGCCAGCAGCTTCACCTACGAGCAGTACTTC	11	TRBV11-2	TRBJ2-7	NA
CASSPRTEGDNEQFF	TGTGCCAGCAGCCCAAGGACCGAGGGCGACAATGAGCAGTTCTTC	15	TRBV9	TRBJ2-1	NA
CASSLAGGEVLLETQYF	TGTGCCAGCAGCTTAGCAGGAGGGGAGGTCCTTTTAGAGACCCAGTACTTC	17	TRBV7-6	TRBJ2-5	NA
CASSPTDRDRTDTQYF	TGTGCCAGCAGTCCCACGGACAGGGATCGCACAGATACGCAGTATTTT	16	TRBV28	TRBJ2-3	TRBD1
CASSELTSAYYNEQFF	TGTGCCAGCAGTGAACTGACTAGCGCTTACTACAATGAGCAGTTCTTC	16	TRBV6-1	TRBJ2-1	TRBD2
CASSSGTKLEQYF	TGTGCCAGCAGTTCCGGGACGAAATTAGAGCAGTACTTC	13	TRBV27	TRBJ2-7	NA
CASSLSLRLAGGPGYEQYF	TGTGCCAGCAGTTTATCCCTGAGACTAGCGGGAGGGCCCGGCTACGAGCAGTACTTC	19	TRBV27	TRBJ2-7	TRBD2
CASSVPSRGASTDTQYF	TGTGCCAGCAGCGTACCCTCTAGGGGAGCTAGCACAGATACGCAGTATTTT	17	TRBV9	TRBJ2-3	NA
CASSSSSAPYEQYF	TGTGCCAGCAGCTCCTCTAGCGCACCCTACGAGCAGTACTTC	14	TRBV7-9	TRBJ2-7	NA